The 15 T cell receptor beta chains below all came from one sample that was sequenced in a study of blood T cell repertoires in COVID-19. Using immunoSEQ multiplex PCR, the repertoire was profiled, and TCRdb retains in-frame clones only, with some absent. The sample contains 300,000 or so clones, around 86% of which appear only once. The sample taken for sequencing was peripheral blood. These receptors came from a man aged 45 to 65 with active or convalescent COVID-19.

The chain couples TRBV2 to TRBJ1-2, with D uncertain. CDR3 size: 12 residues. Trimming removed 6 bases from V and 4 bases from J, with 9 bases in between. Germline-derived CDR1 and CDR2 are SNHLY and FYNNEI. This CDR3 is CASRTLPYGYTF. CDR3 bases: TGTGCCAGCAGAACTCTCCCCTATGGCTACACCTTC.

V and J are TRBV2 and TRBJ1-2; 9 bases line up with TRBD1. J was trimmed by 5 bases and V by 7 bases; bases with no gene match: 8. CDR1 and CDR2 (germline): SNHLY, FYNNEI. CDR3 length: 14 amino acids. Here the CDR3 reads CASIQDRGGYGYTF. The CDR3 nucleotides are TGTGCCAGCATACAGGACAGGGGTGGTTATGGCTACACCTTC. Full variable domain (rest looked up from reference TRBV2 and TRBJ1-2): EPEVTQTPSHQVTQMGQEVILRCVPISNHLYFYWYRQILGQKVEFLVSFYNNEISEKSEIFDDQFSVERPDGSNFTLKIRSTKLEDSAMYFCASIQDRGGYGYTFGSGTRLTVV.

This rearrangement joins TRBV27 to TRBJ1-2; 7 bases are a match to TRBD1. The V segment lost 4 bases and the J segment 4 bases; nucleotides outside the gene matches: 0. CDR3 size: 12 residues. The germline V gene encodes CDR1 MNHEY and CDR2 SMNVEV (reference sequence). The CDR3 is CASSSGGYGYTF. In DNA, the CDR3 is TGTGCCAGCAGTTCAGGGGGCTATGGCTACACCTTC.

This chain links TRBV9 with TRBJ2-1; the D is unclear. The germline CDR1 and CDR2 sequences are SGDLS and YYNGEE. The CDR3 runs to 14 residues. The V gene lost 3 bases and the J gene lost 8 bases, with 15 bases spanning the gap. The CDR3 spells CASSAIQSLDEQFF. The CDR3 nucleotides read TGTGCCAGCAGCGCCATACAGTCCTTGGATGAGCAGTTCTTC.

The gene calls are TRBV7-8 and TRBJ1-2; 8 bases fit TRBD1. In germline, CDR1 is SGHVS, CDR2 FQNEAQ. V lost 4 bases to trimming and J lost 4 bases; unmatched junction nucleotides: 5. The CDR3 loop spans 14 amino acids. The CDR3 DNA sequence: TGTGCCAGCAGCTGGACAGGGACTGGCTATGGCTACACCTTC. This gives the protein CASSWTGTGYGYTF. Supplemented by reference TRBV7-8 and TRBJ1-2, the full variable domain reads GAGVSQSPRYKVAKRGQDVALRCDPISGHVSLFWYQQALGQGPEFLTYFQNEAQLDKSGLPSDRFFAERPEGSVSTLKIQRTQQEDSAVYLCASSWTGTGYGYTFGSGTRLTVV.

Here the CDR3 reads CASSNGGQGQETQYF. Written as DNA, the CDR3 is TGTGCCAGTAGTAACGGCGGACAGGGACAAGAGACCCAGTACTTC. This rearrangement joins TRBV19 to TRBJ2-5; 8 nucleotides agree with TRBD1. This CDR3 has 15 residues. Unmatched junction bases numbered 6, after V lost 4 bases and J lost 2 bases. Germline assignment: CDR1 LNHDA and CDR2 SQIVND (reference sequence).

The CDR3 sequence: CASSPGTNEKLFF. Here the CDR3 DNA reads TGCGCCAGCAGCCCAGGGACTAATGAAAAACTGTTTTTT. V usage is TRBV5-1 and J usage is TRBJ1-4; a possible D gene is TRBD1 (5 bases). Germline assignment: CDR1 SGHRS and CDR2 YFSETQ. The CDR3 length is 13 residues. The V end lost 4 bases, the J end lost 2 bases, and 6 bases lay between the germline ends.

The V call is TRBV6-5, the J call TRBJ2-2, with D possibly matching TRBD1 (7 bases). This CDR3 comprises 16 residues. The V and J ends lost 0 bases and 5 bases respectively, with 13 bases between them. Germline assignment: CDR1 MNHEY and CDR2 SVGAGI. CDR3 nucleotides: TGTGCCAGCAGTTACTCAGGCCCAGGGGGGACCGGGGAGCTGTTTTTT. Translation gives CASSYSGPGGTGELFF.

The V and J genes are TRBV6-6 and TRBJ1-6; a weak D match, TRBD1 (5 bases). The V end was cut by 5 bases, the J end by 0 bases, with 20 bases between. Germline loops: CDR1 MNHNY, CDR2 SVGAGI (reference sequence). The length of the CDR3 is 19 residues. The DNA of the CDR3 is TGTGCCAGCAGTCGCGATTCTACCTCGGGGGGCTCCTATAATTCACCCCTCCACTTT. Its protein product is CASSRDSTSGGSYNSPLHF.

This chain links TRBV6-1 with TRBJ2-5; 8 bases are a match to TRBD2. CDR1 and CDR2 from the germline V gene are MNHNS and SASEGT. The CDR3 totals 16 residues. V was pared by 1 base and J by 5 bases, with 9 bases of the junction left unmatched. The CDR3 spells CASSEGLAGGGETQYF. The CDR3 region has the DNA TGTGCCAGCAGTGAAGGGCTTGCGGGGGGCGGGGAGACCCAGTACTTC.

The rearrangement joins TRBV28 to TRBJ1-2; D ambiguous. Germline values: CDR1 MDHEN, CDR2 SYDVKM. This CDR3 comprises 14 residues. Trimming removed 1 base from V and 4 bases from J, with 10 bases in between. The CDR3 sequence: CASSLSVGGYGYTF. Here the CDR3 DNA reads TGTGCCAGCAGTTTATCCGTCGGTGGCTATGGCTACACCTTC.

About this clone: An end of the junction does not agree with germline; a read error may underlie this. This chain links TRBV30 with TRBJ2-5; no definite D call. CDR3 length equals 12 residues. The germline CDR1 and CDR2 sequences are GTSNPN and SVGIG (reference sequence). The CDR3 region is CAWSRVEETQYF. The CDR3 DNA is TGTGCCTGGAGTCGGGTTGAAGAAACCCAGTACTTC.

This chain uses TRBV6-5 with TRBJ1-2; 9 bases map to TRBD1. V lost 8 bases and J lost 7; bases outside the gene matches: 5. Germline CDR1 and CDR2: MNHEY and SVGAGI. This CDR3 is built from 12 residues. CDR3 sequence reads: CASGGQGLGYTF. CDR3 sequence (DNA): TGTGCCAGCGGCGGACAGGGGCTTGGCTACACCTTC.

The J gene is TRBJ1-4, the V gene TRBV6-6; 8 nucleotides match TRBD1. Germline CDR1 and CDR2: MNHNY and SVGAGI (reference sequence). The CDR3 is made up of 14 amino acids. The V segment lost 7 bases and the J segment 8 bases; nucleotides outside the gene matches: 9. The CDR3 region is CASNPTGVVEKLFF. The DNA for the CDR3 is TGTGCCAGCAACCCGACAGGGGTTGTGGAAAAACTGTTTTTT.

In this sample, this clone turned up a few times. The chain recombines TRBV29-1 with TRBJ2-1; TRBD2 aligns across 7 bases. CDR3 length: 15 amino acids. Trimming removed 3 bases from V and 0 bases from J; junction bases left unmatched: 5. Germline CDR1 and CDR2: SQVTM and ANQGSEA. As DNA, the CDR3 is TGCAGCGTTGATAGGGGCGGGAGCTCCTACAATGAGCAGTTCTTC. Residues: CSVDRGGSSYNEQFF.